Sequencing of this TCR beta chain was carried out in a study of T cell responses to AZD1222 COVID-19 vaccine. General observations from the study: Receipt of two AZD1222 doses was followed by a rise in Spike-specific TCR breadth and depth.

About this clone: The antigen remains unidentified.

Germline V lookup: CDR1 SGHRS, CDR2 YFSETQ. The CDR3 loop spans 12 amino acids. The V gene lost 0 bases and the J gene lost 3 bases, with 4 bases spanning the gap. Sequencing was performed with immunoSEQ multiplex PCR; in TCRdb, only in-frame clones are kept and a portion is missing. In the table there are 150,000 to 200,000 clones, more than 85% of which are singletons. The sample here was peripheral blood, taken on day 0 of AZD1222 vaccination. The chain uses TRBV5-1 and TRBJ2-7; no clear D gene. The receptor's source is an adult in good health. The CDR3 loop is CASSLEGYEQYF. The CDR3, as DNA: TGCGCCAGCAGCTTGGAAGGCTACGAGCAGTACTTC.